This TCR beta chain is drawn from a study of spatial heterogeneity in lung cancer. Study-wide context: TCR and UMI combinations that were unique each appeared, on average, more than ten times in raw reads.

The study, taken as a whole, reports: Among blood samples, ubiquitous expanded tumor TCRs appeared more at resection than at follow-up.

Every cDNA TCR molecule received its own unique molecular identifier. TCRdb re-called the 5' RACE reads through MiXCR, storing one row per CDR3 protein. This table has thousands of distinct CDR3 sequences, roughly 25% appearing once. Time point: sample taken at primary tumor resection. Whole RNA was taken from tumor, nontumor lung or frozen PBMC; it was then sequenced unsorted. Donation came from about 72 patients with untreated early-stage non-small cell lung cancer. By frequency in the sample, this clonotype is medium-sized (0.01 to 0.1%). Its specificity is unknown. For a library built for alpha chains, this beta chain is a stray read; little rests on its size. Germline values: CDR1 SGHNT, CDR2 YYREEE (reference sequence). The trim removed 4 bases at V and 2 bases at J, leaving 3 bases unmatched. CDR3 length equals 16 residues.

The chain employs TRBV5-4 and TRBJ2-7, with 16 bases matching TRBD2. This TCR was recovered from a female donor with early-stage non-small cell lung cancer. Specimen: PBMCs, collected at surgery. CDR3 protein: CASSGGTSGRAYEQYF. In nucleotides, the CDR3 is TGTGCCAGCAGCGGCGGGACTAGCGGGAGGGCCTACGAGCAGTACTTC.